The 25 T cell receptor beta chains below come from one sample, sequenced in a study of T cells in pancreatic ductal adenocarcinoma. The repertoire was sequenced with immunoSEQ multiplex PCR; TCRdb's copy has only in-frame clones and lacks some. The sample yields roughly 100,000 clones, around 96% seen once. Surgery without prior neoadjuvant therapy was the treatment of the selected pancreatic ductal adenocarcinoma patients. The material sequenced was PBMCs. These TCRs come from a human donor with pancreatic ductal adenocarcinoma.

This clone is a singleton in its sample. The chain couples TRBV5-5 to TRBJ2-2; 9 bases are shared with TRBD1. Unmatched junction bases numbered 7, after V lost 5 bases and J lost 2 bases. CDR3 size: 16 residues. Germline V gene lookup returns CDR1 SGHKS and CDR2 YYEKEE (reference sequence). The CDR3 coding sequence is TGTGCCAGCAGTCTTAACAGGGGGCCTAACACCGGGGAGCTGTTTTTT. Translated, it gives CASSLNRGPNTGELFF.

This chain links TRBV6-5 with TRBJ2-1, with TRBD2 identical over 8 bases. The CDR3 length is 15 residues. Germline values: CDR1 MNHEY, CDR2 SVGAGI. V dropped 4 bases and J dropped 7; count of bases not matched to a gene: 9. The CDR3 DNA is TGTGCCAGCAGTTCGATAGCGGGAAGGGGGAATGAGCAGTTCTTC. The encoded protein is CASSSIAGRGNEQFF.

The rearrangement joins TRBV27 to TRBJ2-3; D remains unclear. This CDR3 is built from 14 residues. The V gene's germline CDR1 is MNHEY and CDR2 SMNVEV (reference sequence). Trimming took 1 base from V and 2 from J, leaving 7 bases between them. The CDR3 region is CASSLWPDTDTQYF. The CDR3 coding sequence is TGTGCCAGCAGTTTATGGCCAGACACAGATACGCAGTATTTT.

This chain joins TRBV29-1 and TRBJ1-2; tentative D call: TRBD1 (5 bases). The CDR3 loop spans 8 amino acids. Germline assignment: CDR1 SQVTM and CDR2 ANQGSEA. CDR3 in DNA: TGCAGTTCAGGGGGCTACACCTTC. Translated, it gives CSSGGYTF. The full variable domain, its missing parts supplied by reference TRBV29-1 and TRBJ1-2, is SAVISQKPSRDICQRGTSLTIQCQVDSQVTMMFWYRQQPGQSLTLIATANQGSEATYESGFVIDKFPISRPNLTFSTLTVSNMSPEDSSIYLCSSGGYTFGSGTRLTVV.

This chain uses TRBV27 with TRBJ2-2, with 7 bases fitting TRBD1. Germline CDR1 reads MNHEY; CDR2 reads SMNVEV (reference sequence). The CDR3 covers 14 residues. The V segment lost 6 bases and the J segment 6 bases; nucleotides outside the gene matches: 7. The CDR3 is CASRTGVLAGELFF. The CDR3 DNA reads TGTGCCAGCAGAACAGGGGTGTTGGCCGGGGAGCTGTTTTTT.

The chain is built from TRBV2 and TRBJ2-7; TRBD2 aligns across 13 bases. The V gene end was trimmed by 6 bases and the J gene end by 3 bases; junction bases not matched to a gene: 5. In germline, CDR1 is SNHLY, CDR2 FYNNEI. This CDR3 is 15 amino acids long. This CDR3 reads CASRGGLAGIYEQYF. Here the CDR3 DNA reads TGTGCCAGCAGGGGGGGACTAGCGGGAATCTACGAGCAGTACTTC.

The chain joins TRBV10-3 to TRBJ2-2; weak D call: TRBD1 (7 bases). Germline V gene lookup returns CDR1 ENHRY and CDR2 SYGVKD. The CDR3 has 12 residues. V was clipped by 11 bases and J by 4 bases, with 11 bases between them. CDR3 DNA sequence: TGTGCCTCCCAGGGGGGCACCGGGGAGCTGTTTTTT. Translation: CASQGGTGELFF.

This chain links TRBV28 with TRBJ2-7, with 10 bases lining up with TRBD2. J gave up 4 bases and V 6 bases, and 6 bases lay outside the gene matches. The CDR3 has 14 amino acids. CDR1 MDHEN and CDR2 SYDVKM come from the germline V gene. The CDR3 nucleotides read TGTGCCAGCAGGGTAGCGGGAGGTGGGTACGAGCAGTACTTC. Its protein product is CASRVAGGGYEQYF.

The V and J genes are TRBV7-2 and TRBJ2-7; D is possibly TRBD2 (6 bases). Looked up from germline, CDR1 is SGHTA and CDR2 is FQGNSA. This CDR3 spans 13 amino acids. Trimming cost V 6 bases and J 7 bases, with 16 bases left between them. As DNA, the CDR3 is TGTGCCAGCAGACAATTGGCGGCGGGGGAGCAGTACTTC. Its protein product is CASRQLAAGEQYF.

The V and J genes are TRBV10-3 and TRBJ1-2; a possible D gene is TRBD1 (6 bases). CDR1 ENHRY and CDR2 SYGVKD come from the germline V gene. Trimming shortened V by 7 bases and J by 4 bases, and 16 bases separated the two germline ends. CDR3 size: 14 residues. The CDR3 loop reads CAITDSTGFYGYTF. CDR3 bases: TGTGCCATCACCGACTCGACAGGTTTCTATGGCTACACCTTC.

V is TRBV14 and J is TRBJ2-7; D may be TRBD2 (6 bases). The CDR3 consists of 13 residues. Germline CDR1 SGHDN, CDR2 FVKESK. V lost 5 bases, J lost 4 bases, and 12 bases lay in between. This CDR3 is CASSYLGGYEQYF. The CDR3 coding sequence is TGTGCCAGCAGCTATTTGGGAGGATACGAGCAGTACTTC.

For this clone: This sample also contains other DNA sequences that code for the same CDR3. This chain links TRBV19 with TRBJ2-2, with D possibly being TRBD1 (5 bases). This CDR3 is 14 amino acids long. Germline CDR1 LNHDA, CDR2 SQIVND (reference sequence). Trimming took 2 bases from V and 5 from J, leaving 9 bases between them. Here the CDR3 reads CASSITSGTGELFF. CDR3 coding DNA: TGTGCCAGTAGTATAACCTCAGGGACCGGGGAGCTGTTTTTT. Combining the CDR3 with reference TRBV19 and TRBJ2-2 gives the whole variable domain DGGITQSPKYLFRKEGQNVTLSCEQNLNHDAMYWYRQDPGQGLRLIYYSQIVNDFQKGDIAEGYSVSREKKESFPLTVTSAQKNPTAFYLCASSITSGTGELFFGEGSRLTVL.

There are a few counts of this clone. In DNA form, the CDR3 reads TGTGCCAGCAGGCACACTGCGGGAGACCAGTACTTC. It encodes CASRHTAGDQYF. This sequence joins TRBV6-5 and TRBJ2-7; the match to TRBD2 covers 7 bases. Germline-derived CDR1 and CDR2 are MNHEY and SVGAGI. This CDR3 is 12 amino acids long. The V segment lost 6 bases and the J segment 10 bases; nucleotides outside the gene matches: 9.

The chain is built from TRBV2 and TRBJ2-6, with D possibly being TRBD1 (6 bases). The germline V gene has CDR1 SNHLY and CDR2 FYNNEI. The length of the CDR3 is 15 residues. In DNA, the CDR3 is TGTGCAAATTCCTTGGGGGCGCTAGGGGCCAACGTCCTGACTTTC. Translated: CANSLGALGANVLTF.

The chain combines TRBV19 with TRBJ2-7; D may be TRBD1 (6 bases). V was pared by 10 bases and J by 2 bases, with 15 bases between. This CDR3 is 13 amino acids long. Germline CDR1 LNHDA, CDR2 SQIVND (reference sequence). The CDR3 region is CATRLTGTYEQYF. CDR3 nucleotide sequence: TGTGCCACAAGACTAACAGGGACCTACGAGCAGTACTTC.

The rearrangement joins TRBV4-2 to TRBJ2-7; 7 bases are shared with TRBD2. The ends lost 0 bases at V and 4 bases at J; junction bases unmatched: 3. Germline assignment: CDR1 LGHNA and CDR2 YNFKEQ. The CDR3 extends over 14 amino acids. The DNA of the CDR3 is TGTGCCAGCAGCCAAGATAGGGGACTATACGAGCAGTACTTC. Translating gives CASSQDRGLYEQYF.

DNA for the CDR3: TGTGCCAGCAGCCAACACCCAAGGAGTAGCGGCCCTTCCTACGAGCAGTACTTC. Translating it yields CASSQHPRSSGPSYEQYF. The genes are TRBV21-1 and TRBJ2-7; TRBD2 is the table's D call and was not checked against the DNA. TRBV21-1 is given as a pseudogene. The CDR3 contains 18 residues.

This clone was detected only a few times. The rearrangement joins TRBV7-9 to TRBJ2-3, with 11 positions matching TRBD2. V trimming: 5 bases; J trimming: 4 bases; junction bases outside the gene matches: 5. The CDR3 has 15 amino acids. The germline CDR1 and CDR2 sequences are SEHNR and FQNEAQ (reference sequence). CDR3 sequence (DNA): TGTGCCAGCAGCCGGACTAGCGGGCAAGCAGATACGCAGTATTTT. Amino acids: CASSRTSGQADTQYF.

This clone was found once. The chain carries TRBV11-2 and TRBJ2-1; 9 bases agree with TRBD2. This CDR3 has 15 residues. Trimming removed 5 bases from V and 5 bases from J; junction bases left unmatched: 7. The germline CDR1 and CDR2 sequences are SGHAT and FQNNGV. The CDR3 sequence is CASSALGLADNEQFF. In nucleotides, the CDR3 is TGTGCCAGCAGCGCGCTGGGACTAGCCGACAATGAGCAGTTCTTC.

The J gene is TRBJ2-3, the V gene TRBV7-9; D ambiguous. Trimming shortened V by 5 bases and J by 6 bases, and 12 bases separated the two germline ends. Per germline, CDR1 SEHNR and CDR2 FQNEAQ (reference sequence). The length of the CDR3 is 13 residues. The CDR3 bases are TGTGCCAGCAGCGACCCAGGTTGGGATACGCAGTATTTT. It is translated as CASSDPGWDTQYF. Together with reference TRBV7-9 and TRBJ2-3, the CDR3 gives the full variable domain: DTGVSQNPRHKITKRGQNVTFRCDPISEHNRLYWYRQTLGQGPEFLTYFQNEAQLEKSRLLSDRFSAERPKGSFSTLEIQRTEQGDSAMYLCASSDPGWDTQYFGPGTRLTVL.

The V call is TRBV5-1, the J call TRBJ2-7, with D possibly TRBD1 on 6 matching bases. The germline CDR1 and CDR2 sequences are SGHRS and YFSETQ. This CDR3 has 15 residues. Deletions cut 4 bases from V and 3 bases from J, with 17 bases between. The CDR3 region is CASSQDDGQSYEQYF. CDR3 DNA sequence: TGCGCCAGCAGCCAGGATGACGGACAGAGCTACGAGCAGTACTTC.

The chain carries TRBV29-1 and TRBJ2-5, with TRBD1 as a possible D gene (6 bases). This CDR3 is built from 12 residues. V lost 4 bases and J 2 bases, leaving 8 bases between the germline ends. CDR1 is SQVTM and CDR2 is ANQGSEA in the germline V gene. The CDR3 is CSVGGGQETQYF. The CDR3 coding sequence is TGCAGCGTTGGAGGGGGTCAAGAGACCCAGTACTTC.

The chain employs TRBV11-2 and TRBJ2-5; TRBD2 is a possible D gene (5 bases). V was cut by 0 bases and J by 4 bases, with 12 bases left in between. CDR1 is SGHAT, CDR2 FQNNGV, per germline. The CDR3 extends over 15 amino acids. Here the CDR3 DNA reads TGTGCCAGCAGCTTAGAGCCGGGATTGGGAGAGACCCAGTACTTC. It is translated as CASSLEPGLGETQYF.

CDR3 amino acids: CATKERGFVDTQYF. The CDR3 nucleotides read TGTGCCACCAAGGAGCGCGGCTTCGTGGATACGCAGTATTTT. This sequence joins TRBV6-5 and TRBJ2-3; D unresolved. This CDR3 contains 14 residues. Germline CDR1 MNHEY, CDR2 SVGAGI. V lost 10 bases, J lost 6 bases, and 20 bases lay in between.

This clone was seen a single time. The genes are TRBV7-9 and TRBJ2-3; weak D call: TRBD1 (7 bases). Trimming took off 6 bases at V and 2 bases at J, with 12 bases between the two ends. Germline CDR1 and CDR2: SEHNR and FQNEAQ (reference sequence). This CDR3 is built from 14 residues. The chain's CDR3 is CASSSRGDTDTQYF. As DNA, the CDR3 is TGTGCCAGCAGTTCCAGGGGGGACACAGATACGCAGTATTTT. Variable domain in full (rest from reference TRBV7-9 and TRBJ2-3): DTGVSQNPRHKITKRGQNVTFRCDPISEHNRLYWYRQTLGQGPEFLTYFQNEAQLEKSRLLSDRFSAERPKGSFSTLEIQRTEQGDSAMYLCASSSRGDTDTQYFGPGTRLTVL.